One T cell receptor beta chain is described in this entry. The target antigen is unknown. The CDR3 covers 11 residues. V was shortened by 2 bases and J by 8 bases, with 6 bases between the two germline ends. Germline values: CDR1 MGHDK, CDR2 SYGVNS. PCR was performed a second time for about 6 to 11 cycles using a sample-barcoded 5' primer and a J-beta primer mix. TCRdb analysed the 5' RACE reads with MiXCR anew, one entry per CDR3 protein. Here the sample spans 1 million or so distinct CDR3 sequences, 40% to 55% being singletons. Each donor was a healthy Caucasian individual from Russia, aged about 6 to 95. Each sample gave at least 6.5 million isolated PBMCs. The data stem from a study of blood T cells in healthy people across ages. General study points: Across the age range, TCR beta diversity per million T cells fell in a roughly linear way. Those diversity estimates obtained from one million T cells were thought to be underestimates.

The sample taken for sequencing was blood. This sequence was found in a woman aged 60 to 75 in good health. This sequence joins TRBV25-1 and TRBJ1-2, with no clear D. CDR3 sequence reads: CASSEVHGYTF. The CDR3 DNA reads as TGTGCCAGCAGTGAAGTCCACGGCTACACCTTC.